This T cell receptor beta chain was observed in a study of cytotoxic CD8 clonotypes in ibrutinib-treated CLL. About the research overall: Investigators collected response samples after a median about twelve months of treatment, range 6 to 36. Findings and caveats of the study: Clonality measured at baseline exceeded age-matched healthy donors, tracking circulating CD8+ T-cell counts. Public clonotypes (which were uncommon) either contracted or remained stable on treatment.

Profiled with immunoSEQ multiplex PCR; TCRdb holds only in-frame clones, not every one. Among some 150,000 clones listed, about 79% were seen once. About this clone: The antigen remains undetermined.

PBMCs that had been cryopreserved were the source of about 2 micrograms of genomic DNA for TCR beta libraries. Trimming took 0 bases from V and 2 from J, leaving 13 bases between them. The V gene's germline CDR1 is KGHSH and CDR2 LQKENI. The CDR3 length is 16 residues. Sequenced material: PBMCs, taken after 12 months of ibrutinib treatment. This sequence joins TRBV18 and TRBJ2-5; a weak D match, TRBD2 (5 bases). The receptor comes from a human donor with chronic lymphocytic leukemia. The CDR3 coding sequence is TGTGCCAGCTCACCACCTCCTCGCGGGTGGCAAGAGACCCAGTACTTC. Translated: CASSPPPRGWQETQYF.